Below, 13 T cell receptor beta chains from the same sample are listed, as sequenced in a study of cytomegalovirus exposure and HLA in healthy donors. The PCR contained 60 Vbeta and 13 Jbeta primers. The protocol was immunoSEQ multiplex PCR, while the TCRdb copy is restricted to in-frame clones and leaves out a portion. This table holds 140,000 to 150,000 clones, 65% to 85% found once. Source material: PBMCs. All receptors come from a man aged 25-45 years in good health and CMV-seronegative.

V is TRBV29-1 and J is TRBJ2-5, with TRBD2 matching 10 bases. V lost 4 bases to trimming and J lost 4 bases; unmatched junction nucleotides: 9. The CDR3 has 15 residues. Germline values: CDR1 SQVTM, CDR2 ANQGSEA. CDR3 loop: CSVGGSSGSAETQYF. CDR3 nucleotides: TGCAGCGTTGGCGGGTCTAGCGGGAGTGCAGAGACCCAGTACTTC.

The chain uses TRBV6-5 and TRBJ1-1, with TRBD1 as a possible D gene (5 bases). The CDR3 runs to 14 residues. V was pared by 6 bases and J by 1 base, with 12 bases between. CDR1 is MNHEY and CDR2 is SVGAGI in the germline V gene. The CDR3 loop reads CASRSTERNTEAFF. For the CDR3, the DNA is TGTGCCAGCAGGTCGACAGAGAGGAACACTGAAGCTTTCTTT.

The chain is built from TRBV5-4 and TRBJ1-6; D gene ambiguous. This CDR3 comprises 17 residues. V shed 0 bases and J shed 3 bases, with 13 bases lying between them. Germline CDR1 reads SGHNT; CDR2 reads YYREEE (reference sequence). The CDR3: CASSLVGRTLYNSPLHF. The CDR3 DNA reads TGTGCCAGCAGCTTGGTAGGCCGGACTCTCTATAATTCACCCCTCCACTTT.

The chain links TRBV14 to TRBJ1-1; D unclear. The V and J ends lost 0 bases and 1 base respectively, with 6 bases between them. From germline, CDR1 is SGHDN and CDR2 FVKESK. The CDR3 covers 14 residues. The CDR3 DNA follows: TGTGCCAGCAGCCAAGATCGAGGGAACACTGAAGCTTTCTTT. This sequence encodes CASSQDRGNTEAFF.

The chain links TRBV7-8 to TRBJ2-3; no clear D. CDR3 length: 16 amino acids. Germline assignment: CDR1 SGHVS and CDR2 FQNEAQ. Trimming stripped 3 bases from V and 0 bases from J, with 13 bases between. CDR3 sequence reads: CASSLGPITSTDTQYF. Written as DNA, the CDR3 is TGTGCCAGCAGCTTGGGCCCCATTACGAGCACAGATACGCAGTATTTT.

The genes are TRBV4-1 and TRBJ1-2; 12 bases fit TRBD1. Germline lookup yields CDR1 MGHRA and CDR2 YSYEKL. The J segment lost 7 bases and the V segment lost 0 bases, leaving 9 bases of the junction unmatched. This CDR3 has 17 amino acids. This chain's CDR3 is CASSQEAPGQGAFGYTF. CDR3 DNA sequence: TGCGCCAGCAGCCAAGAGGCCCCGGGACAGGGGGCCTTTGGCTACACCTTC.

V and J are TRBV25-1 and TRBJ2-3; TRBD2 matches 7 bases. Trimming at V came to 0 bases and at J to 6 bases, leaving 0 bases not matched to a gene. Germline V gives CDR1 MGHDK, CDR2 SYGVNS. The CDR3 contains 13 residues. The CDR3 spells CASSEYGGDTQYF. As DNA, the CDR3 is TGTGCCAGCAGTGAATACGGGGGGGATACGCAGTATTTT.

This chain connects TRBV4-1 to TRBJ2-5, with TRBD2 matching over 16 bases. The DNA end is more similar to TRBJ2-7, so the J call may be wrong. The CDR3 runs to 17 residues. Germline V gene lookup returns CDR1 MGHRA and CDR2 YSYEKL. As DNA, the CDR3 is TGCGCCAGCAGCCAGCCGGGACTAGCGGGAGGGCCGTACGAGCAGTACTTC. It codes for CASSQPGLAGGPYEQYF.

The rearrangement joins TRBV5-1 to TRBJ2-4; 9 bases are a match to TRBD2. Germline V CDR1 and CDR2: SGHRS, YFSETQ. The CDR3 is made up of 16 amino acids. V lost 4 bases to trimming and J lost 7 bases; unmatched junction nucleotides: 12. The CDR3 reads CASSIGLAGVENIQYF. In DNA, the CDR3 is TGCGCCAGCAGCATAGGCTTAGCGGGAGTTGAGAACATTCAGTACTTC.

In this sample, this clone turned up a few times. The gene calls are TRBV7-3 and TRBJ1-2; 9 nucleotides align to TRBD1. J lost 9 bases, V lost 5 bases, and 7 bases had no gene match. This CDR3 is 13 amino acids long. Germline loops: CDR1 SGHTA, CDR2 FQGTGA. The CDR3 is CASSPGQGLSYTF. The CDR3 DNA reads as TGTGCCAGCAGCCCGGGACAGGGACTAAGCTACACCTTC.

The V gene is TRBV5-1, the J gene TRBJ2-2; 10 bases map to TRBD2. The germline V gene has CDR1 SGHRS and CDR2 YFSETQ. The CDR3 covers 15 residues. J gave up 6 bases and V 7 bases, and 9 bases lay outside the gene matches. CDR3 DNA: TGCGCCAGCGGCCGACTAGCGGGTGGGGCCGGGGAGCTGTTTTTT. It is translated as CASGRLAGGAGELFF.

Here the CDR3 DNA reads TGCGCCAGTACCTTAGGGGTGCTAGCGGGAGGCACCGGGGAGCTGTTTTTT. Translating it yields CASTLGVLAGGTGELFF. The V gene is TRBV5-1, the J gene TRBJ2-2; 11 positions agree with TRBD2. V dropped 8 bases and J dropped 4; count of bases not matched to a gene: 13. Germline V gene data show CDR1 as SGHRS and CDR2 as YFSETQ. CDR3 length: 17 amino acids.

This clone showed up just a few times. This chain joins TRBV6-5 and TRBJ1-4, with 10 bases that match TRBD1. Germline CDR1 is MNHEY and CDR2 is SVGAGI. The CDR3 runs 14 residues. V shed 6 bases and J 8 bases; nucleotides not matched to a gene: 6. CDR3 residues: CASSLDRGREKLFF. The CDR3 DNA is TGTGCCAGCAGCCTCGACAGGGGGCGAGAAAAACTGTTTTTT.